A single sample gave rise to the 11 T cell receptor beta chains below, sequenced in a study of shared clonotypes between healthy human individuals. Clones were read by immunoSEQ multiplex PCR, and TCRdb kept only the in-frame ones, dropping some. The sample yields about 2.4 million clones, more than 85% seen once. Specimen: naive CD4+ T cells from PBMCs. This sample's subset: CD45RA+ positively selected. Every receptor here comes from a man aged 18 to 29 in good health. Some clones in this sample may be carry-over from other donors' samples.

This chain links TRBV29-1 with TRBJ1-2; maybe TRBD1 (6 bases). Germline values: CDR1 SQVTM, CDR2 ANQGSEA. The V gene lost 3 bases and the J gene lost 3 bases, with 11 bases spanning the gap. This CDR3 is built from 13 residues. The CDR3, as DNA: TGCAGCGTTGACGGGGGCGGGGACTATGGCTACACCTTC. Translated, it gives CSVDGGGDYGYTF.

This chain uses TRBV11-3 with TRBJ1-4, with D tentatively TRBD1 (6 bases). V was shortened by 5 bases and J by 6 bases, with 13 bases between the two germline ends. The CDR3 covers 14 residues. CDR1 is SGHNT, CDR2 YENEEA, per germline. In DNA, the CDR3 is TGTGCCAGCAGCAACCGGGACAAGGATGAAAAACTGTTTTTT. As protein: CASSNRDKDEKLFF.

The CDR3 loop reads CASSQDVDRENTEAFF. In nucleotides, the CDR3 is TGCGCCAGCAGCCAAGATGTAGACAGGGAGAACACTGAAGCTTTCTTT. V usage is TRBV4-1 and J usage is TRBJ1-1, with TRBD1 matching 7 bases. Germline lookup yields CDR1 MGHRA and CDR2 YSYEKL. J was trimmed by 1 base and V by 0 bases; bases with no gene match: 5. This CDR3 has 16 amino acids.

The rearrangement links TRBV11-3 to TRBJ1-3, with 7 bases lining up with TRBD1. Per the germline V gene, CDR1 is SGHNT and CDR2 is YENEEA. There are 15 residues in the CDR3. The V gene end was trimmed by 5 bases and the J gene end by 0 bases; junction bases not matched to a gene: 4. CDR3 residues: CASSQGGTSGNTIYF. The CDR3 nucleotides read TGTGCCAGCAGCCAAGGGGGCACCTCTGGAAACACCATATATTTT. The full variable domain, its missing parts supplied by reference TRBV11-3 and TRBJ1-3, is EAGVVQSPRYKIIEKKQPVAFWCNPISGHNTLYWYLQNLGQGPELLIRYENEEAVDDSQLPKDRFSAERLKGVDSTLKIQPAELGDSAVYLCASSQGGTSGNTIYFGEGSWLTVV.

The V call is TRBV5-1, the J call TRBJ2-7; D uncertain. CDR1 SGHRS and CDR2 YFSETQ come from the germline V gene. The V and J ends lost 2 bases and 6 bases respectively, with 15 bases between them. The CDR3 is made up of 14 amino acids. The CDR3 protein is CASSFGASSVEQYF. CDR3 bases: TGCGCCAGCAGCTTCGGAGCGTCGTCTGTCGAGCAGTACTTC. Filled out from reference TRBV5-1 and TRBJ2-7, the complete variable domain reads KAGVTQTPRYLIKTRGQQVTLSCSPISGHRSVSWYQQTPGQGLQFLFEYFSETQRNKGNFPGRFSGRQFSNSRSEMNVSTLELGDSALYLCASSFGASSVEQYFGPGTRLTVT.

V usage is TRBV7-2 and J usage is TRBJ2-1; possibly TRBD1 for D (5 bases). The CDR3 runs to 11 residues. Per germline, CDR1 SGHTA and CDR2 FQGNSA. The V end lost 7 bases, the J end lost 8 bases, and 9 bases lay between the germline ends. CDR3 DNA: TGTGCCAGCACCAAAGGGGATGAGCAGTTCTTC. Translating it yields CASTKGDEQFF. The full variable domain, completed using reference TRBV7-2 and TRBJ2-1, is GAGVSQSPSNKVTEKGKDVELRCDPISGHTALYWYRQSLGQGLEFLIYFQGNSAPDKSGLPSDRFSAERTGGSVSTLTIQRTQQEDSAVYLCASTKGDEQFFGPGTRLTVL.

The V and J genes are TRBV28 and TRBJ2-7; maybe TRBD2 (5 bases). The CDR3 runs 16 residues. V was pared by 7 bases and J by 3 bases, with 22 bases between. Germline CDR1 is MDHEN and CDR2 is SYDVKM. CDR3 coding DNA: TGTGCCAGCACCCCTGGACTTCAAAGTCTGGTCTACGAGCAGTACTTC. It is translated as CASTPGLQSLVYEQYF.

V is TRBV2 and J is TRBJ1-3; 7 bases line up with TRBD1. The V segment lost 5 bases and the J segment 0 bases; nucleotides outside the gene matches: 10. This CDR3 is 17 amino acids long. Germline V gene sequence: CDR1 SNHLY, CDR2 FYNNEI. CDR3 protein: CASSWDSPSFSGNTIYF. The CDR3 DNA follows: TGTGCCAGCAGTTGGGACAGCCCCTCTTTCTCTGGAAACACCATATATTTT.

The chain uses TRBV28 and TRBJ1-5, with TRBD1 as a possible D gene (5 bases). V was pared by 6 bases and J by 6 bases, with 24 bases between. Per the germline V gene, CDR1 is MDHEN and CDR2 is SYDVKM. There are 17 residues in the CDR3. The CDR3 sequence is CASRSRQGVVGGQPQHF. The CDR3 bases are TGTGCCAGCAGGTCACGGCAGGGCGTTGTAGGTGGTCAGCCCCAGCATTTT.

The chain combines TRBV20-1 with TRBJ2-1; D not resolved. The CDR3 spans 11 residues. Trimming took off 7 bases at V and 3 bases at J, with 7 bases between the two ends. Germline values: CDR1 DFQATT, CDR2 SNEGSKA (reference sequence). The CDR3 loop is CSGLDYNEQFF. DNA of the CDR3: TGCAGTGGGCTAGACTACAATGAGCAGTTCTTC.

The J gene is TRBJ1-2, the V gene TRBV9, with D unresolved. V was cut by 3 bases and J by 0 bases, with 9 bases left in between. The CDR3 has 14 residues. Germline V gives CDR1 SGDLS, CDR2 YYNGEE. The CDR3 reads CASSADTANYGYTF. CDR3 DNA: TGTGCCAGCAGCGCCGACACGGCTAACTATGGCTACACCTTC.